This T cell receptor (beta chain) was sequenced in a study of identical twins. The CDR3 consists of 13 residues. CDR1 DFQATT and CDR2 SNEGSKA come from the germline V gene (reference sequence). V was cut by 3 bases and J by 7 bases, with 16 bases left in between. Each CDR3 protein gets one entry after TCRdb re-called the 5' RACE reads with MiXCR. The sample shows about 690,000 distinct CDR3 sequences, roughly 6.2% of them seen only once. Sequenced: naive T cells sorted from blood. The TCR was taken from a man between 18 and 35 years old in good health. The chain is built from TRBV20-1 and TRBJ2-7, with TRBD2 as a possible D gene (5 bases). CDR3 sequence (DNA): TGCAGTGCTAGTGCCCCCTCCGGGGAAGAGCAGTACTTC. It codes for CSASAPSGEEQYF.